This T cell receptor beta chain was recorded in a study of chemoradiotherapy in HPV16-positive cancers. Whole-study results and caveats: In HPV16-positive patients, HPV-responsive T-cell expansion tracked better recurrence-free survival. Candidate HPV-specific clones and E7-related TCR motifs grew in tumor during treatment.

On this clone itself: Its antigen is as yet unknown.

Per germline, CDR1 MDHEN and CDR2 SYDVKM. The CDR3 totals 14 residues. J was trimmed by 3 bases and V by 2 bases; bases with no gene match: 3. The data were produced by immunoSEQ multiplex PCR, yet TCRdb's version contains in-frame clones alone and is incomplete. The sample contains 4,000 to 5,500 clones, around 75% of which appear only once. Repertoires were sampled repeatedly during chemoradiotherapy. The sample in question was tumor tissue, obtained from a patient who underwent chemoradiotherapy. This clonotype was obtained from a human donor with HPV-associated anogenital cancer. J is TRBJ2-7 and V is TRBV28; 8 bases agree with TRBD2. The CDR3 sequence is CASSLPLAGYEQYF. DNA for the CDR3: TGTGCCAGCAGTTTACCGCTAGCGGGCTACGAGCAGTACTTC.